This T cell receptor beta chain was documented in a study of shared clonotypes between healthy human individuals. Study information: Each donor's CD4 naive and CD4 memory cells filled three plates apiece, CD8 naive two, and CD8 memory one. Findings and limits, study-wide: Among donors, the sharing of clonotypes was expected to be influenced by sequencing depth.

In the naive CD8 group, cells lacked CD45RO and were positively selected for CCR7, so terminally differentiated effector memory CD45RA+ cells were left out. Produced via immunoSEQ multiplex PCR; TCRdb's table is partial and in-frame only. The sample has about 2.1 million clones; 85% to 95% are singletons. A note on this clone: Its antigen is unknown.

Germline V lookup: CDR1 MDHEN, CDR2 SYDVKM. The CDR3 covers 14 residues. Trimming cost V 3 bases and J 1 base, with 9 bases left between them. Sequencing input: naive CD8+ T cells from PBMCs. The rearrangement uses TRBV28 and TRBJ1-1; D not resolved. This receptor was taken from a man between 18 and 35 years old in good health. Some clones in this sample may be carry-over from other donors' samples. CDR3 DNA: TGTGCCAGCAGTTTTTCTTCGGGGAACACTGAAGCTTTCTTT. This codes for CASSFSSGNTEAFF.